The clone carrying this T cell receptor (beta chain) is a singleton in its sample. This specimen belongs to a study of blood T cells in healthy people across ages. Through a sample-barcoded 5' primer and a J-beta primer mix, a second PCR was run for roughly 6 to 11 cycles. TCRdb reanalysed the 5' RACE reads using MiXCR and keeps one entry per CDR3 protein. The table records approximately 810,000 distinct CDR3 sequences, 30% to 45% of them present only once. The receptor's source is a man aged 18-30 years in good health. The sample comprised blood.

The DNA of the CDR3 is TGTGCCAGCAGCTTAGCTCCAGGGCATAATCAGCCCCAGCATTTT. It yields the protein CASSLAPGHNQPQHF. The chain combines TRBV7-9 with TRBJ1-5, with D perhaps matching TRBD1 (5 bases). The CDR3 is 15 amino acids. Between the trimmed V and J ends, which lost 0 bases and 4 bases, there was a span of 10 bases. CDR1 and CDR2 from the germline V gene are SEHNR and FQNEAQ (reference sequence).